This T cell receptor beta chain was identified in a study of CD8+CD57+ T cells in acquired aplastic anemia. Study conclusions and caveats: Patients versus controls showed no significant CD8+ Simpson's diversity difference.

The TCR beta profiling, which covered VDJ combination and CDR3 sequence, was carried out using genomic DNA as the template. TCRdb passed the reads through MiXCR, listing each CDR3 protein once. The table lists 250,000 to 350,000 distinct CDR3 sequences, roughly 61% of them singletons. Comment on this clonotype: Its antigen is as yet unknown.

Individuals selected for sequencing had exhibited CD8+CD57+ cell expansion on flow cytometry. There was no therapy given to any patient before the blood sampling took place. CDR3 length equals 16 residues. In germline, CDR1 is SGDLS, CDR2 YYNGEE. The V and J ends lost 0 bases and 4 bases respectively, with 13 bases between them. The chain joins TRBV9 to TRBJ2-2; D remains ambiguous. The origin of this receptor is a human donor with aplastic anemia. The specimen sequenced was sorted CD4+, CD8+, or CD8+CD57+ T cells (not recorded which) from PBMCs. The CDR3 loop reads CASSVAPGQSTGELFF. In nucleotides, the CDR3 is TGTGCCAGCAGCGTAGCCCCCGGGCAAAGCACCGGGGAGCTGTTTTTT.